This T cell receptor beta chain was recorded in a study of vaccination effects on CD4 cells after COVID-19. The table came from immunoSEQ multiplex PCR; TCRdb's copy has only in-frame clones and leaves some out. The sample comprises about 55,000 clones, more than 60% of which are singletons, and around 17% rests with the top ten. Trimming stripped 6 bases from V and 5 bases from J, with 16 bases between. CDR1 and CDR2 (germline): SQVTM, ANQGSEA. The CDR3 is made up of 13 amino acids. In regard to this clone: The antigen remains unidentified.

ViraFEST expansion of antigen-specific CD4+ T cells with viral peptide pools preceded sequencing. Having been cultured for 9 to 11 days, the cells underwent CD4+ T cell isolation. Previously uninfected by SARS-CoV-2, the vaccine recipients also showed negative nucleocapsid antibodies. Peptides at around 9.9 ug/ml and IL-2 at approximately 9.7 IU/ml were added to more than 1.5 million PBMC per well. The source material was CD4+ T cells from PBMCs cultured with SARS-CoV-2 spike peptides, sampled before COVID-19 vaccination. The sequence came from a human donor who received a COVID-19 vaccine. The V and J genes are TRBV29-1 and TRBJ1-1; D is unresolved. CDR3 sequence reads: CSVDRWTGTEAFF. CDR3 in DNA: TGCAGCGTGGACCGCTGGACGGGGACTGAAGCTTTCTTT. Full variable domain (rest looked up from reference TRBV29-1 and TRBJ1-1): SAVISQKPSRDICQRGTSLTIQCQVDSQVTMMFWYRQQPGQSLTLIATANQGSEATYESGFVIDKFPISRPNLTFSTLTVSNMSPEDSSIYLCSVDRWTGTEAFFGQGTRLTVV.